Following are 20 T cell receptor beta chains from one sample sequenced in a study of blood T cells in healthy people across ages. Through a sample-barcoded 5' primer and a J-beta primer mix, a second PCR was run for roughly 7 to 12 cycles. TCRdb analysed the 5' RACE reads with MiXCR anew, one entry per CDR3 protein. Here the sample spans roughly 1,500,000 distinct CDR3 sequences, roughly 32% being singletons. What was sequenced was blood. The receptors shown here come from a woman aged 25 to 39 in good health.

The V gene is TRBV20-1, the J gene TRBJ2-1; 8 nucleotides line up with TRBD2. Unmatched junction bases numbered 11, after V lost 4 bases and J lost 9 bases. CDR3 length equals 14 residues. Germline values: CDR1 DFQATT, CDR2 SNEGSKA (reference sequence). The CDR3 reads CSANSGITPGEQFF. The CDR3 DNA follows: TGCAGTGCTAATAGCGGGATTACCCCTGGTGAGCAGTTCTTC.

The V call is TRBV7-3, the J call TRBJ2-1, with TRBD2 matching 9 bases. CDR1 is SGHTA, CDR2 FQGTGA, per germline. The CDR3 has 16 residues. Trimming took 5 bases from V and 9 from J; bases not matched to a gene: 14. DNA of the CDR3: TGTGCCAGCAGCCCCTGGACTAGCGAGGGGAAGGGTGAGCAGTTCTTC. Encoded protein: CASSPWTSEGKGEQFF.

This clonotype has more than one count but fewer than ten. This chain links TRBV7-9 with TRBJ2-5; 8 bases line up with TRBD2. V trimming: 1 base; J trimming: 0 bases; junction bases outside the gene matches: 4. The CDR3 runs 16 residues. The V gene's germline CDR1 is SEHNR and CDR2 FQNEAQ (reference sequence). This chain's CDR3 is CASSLGPGGDQETQYF. CDR3 DNA: TGTGCCAGCAGCTTAGGGCCGGGGGGGGACCAAGAGACCCAGTACTTC.

The J gene is TRBJ2-1, the V gene TRBV7-9; D might be TRBD2 (5 bases). This CDR3 has 16 amino acids. Trimming stripped 5 bases from V and 1 base from J, with 15 bases between. CDR1 is SEHNR, CDR2 FQNEAQ, per germline (reference sequence). The CDR3 is CASSQGFGESYNEQFF. The DNA for the CDR3 is TGTGCCAGCAGCCAAGGGTTCGGGGAATCCTACAATGAGCAGTTCTTC.

The J gene is TRBJ2-1, the V gene TRBV7-6; D is possibly TRBD1 or TRBD2 (5 bases each). The germline V gene has CDR1 SGHVS and CDR2 FNYEAQ. The CDR3 length is 15 residues. V was pared by 0 bases and J by 6 bases, with 12 bases between. The CDR3 coding sequence is TGTGCCAGCAGCTTAGCGTTGATCGGGACCAATGAGCAGTTCTTC. It codes for CASSLALIGTNEQFF.

This chain joins TRBV27 and TRBJ2-1, with a weak D call TRBD2 (5 bases). This CDR3 spans 15 amino acids. V shed 6 bases and J shed 0 bases, with 12 bases lying between them. Germline V gene lookup returns CDR1 MNHEY and CDR2 SMNVEV (reference sequence). In nucleotides, the CDR3 is TGTGCCAGCAGCCGGGCTAGCAGCTCCTACAATGAGCAGTTCTTC. Its protein is CASSRASSSYNEQFF.

V and J are TRBV24-1 and TRBJ2-3, with TRBD1 as a possible D gene (6 bases). This CDR3 is 13 amino acids long. V dropped 9 bases and J dropped 0 bases, with 9 bases sitting between them. The germline V gene encodes CDR1 KGHDR and CDR2 SFDVKD. CDR3 region: CATGDTSTDTQYF. CDR3 coding DNA: TGTGCCACCGGGGACACGAGCACAGATACGCAGTATTTT.

Only a few counts were recorded for this clonotype. This could be a read error, since a much larger clone is one nucleotide away. Here the CDR3 DNA reads TGTGCCAGCAGCCGGAGGGTTGAGGACATTCAGTACTTC. This codes for CASSRRVEDIQYF. The chain uses TRBV28 and TRBJ2-4; TRBD2 might be the D (6 bases). The CDR3 spans 13 residues. CDR1 MDHEN and CDR2 SYDVKM come from the germline V gene. V lost 6 bases to trimming and J lost 8 bases, with 14 bases between them. Full variable domain (rest looked up from reference TRBV28 and TRBJ2-4): DVKVTQSSRYLVKRTGEKVFLECVQDMDHENMFWYRQDPGLGLRLIYFSYDVKMKEKGDIPEGYSVSREKKERFSLILESASTNQTSMYLCASSRRVEDIQYFGAGTRLSVL.

The chain combines TRBV20-1 with TRBJ2-2; no definite D call. The CDR3 has 13 amino acids. V lost 0 bases and J lost 0, with 2 bases in between. CDR1 and CDR2 from the germline V gene are DFQATT and SNEGSKA (reference sequence). CDR3 bases: TGCAGTGCTAGAGAGCCGAACACCGGGGAGCTGTTTTTT. Protein sequence: CSAREPNTGELFF.

The V and J genes are TRBV12-3 or TRBV12-4 and TRBJ1-1, with D hard to call. The ends were cut back, 5 bases at V and 3 bases at J, with 13 bases in the middle. The CDR3 has 14 residues. DNA of the CDR3: TGTGCCAGCAGTCCTCCTCCGGGCTACACTGAAGCTTTCTTT. Amino acids: CASSPPPGYTEAFF.

This clonotype has a handful of counts. This chain links TRBV29-1 with TRBJ2-2; 11 nucleotides agree with TRBD2. The ends lost 7 bases at V and 2 bases at J; junction bases unmatched: 12. This CDR3 region has 17 residues. The germline CDR1 and CDR2 sequences are SQVTM and ANQGSEA. The CDR3 region is CSAAKLAGASNTGELFF. CDR3 DNA sequence: TGCAGCGCAGCAAAACTAGCGGGGGCCTCAAACACCGGGGAGCTGTTTTTT.

This chain joins TRBV20-1 and TRBJ1-4; D unresolved. Trimming shortened V by 3 bases and J by 7 bases, and 12 bases separated the two germline ends. This CDR3 is built from 13 residues. Germline values: CDR1 DFQATT, CDR2 SNEGSKA (reference sequence). CDR3 sequence (DNA): TGCAGTGCTAGGACTGGGGTTCGTGAAAAACTGTTTTTT. This encodes CSARTGVREKLFF.

This chain connects TRBV20-1 to TRBJ2-1; 8 nucleotides match TRBD2. V shed 5 bases, J shed 0 bases, and the junction held 9 bases outside the gene matches. The CDR3 consists of 16 residues. Germline lookup yields CDR1 DFQATT and CDR2 SNEGSKA (reference sequence). CDR3 in amino acids: CSARVRGTSSYNEQFF. Here the CDR3 DNA reads TGCAGTGCTCGAGTGAGGGGGACTAGCTCCTACAATGAGCAGTTCTTC.

There are a few counts of this clonotype. The rearrangement joins TRBV12-3 or TRBV12-4 to TRBJ1-3; the D gene is possibly TRBD1 (6 bases). CDR3 length: 13 amino acids. Trimming took off 6 bases at V and 3 bases at J, with 9 bases between the two ends. CDR3 loop: CASRPGDGNTIYF. The CDR3 bases are TGTGCCAGCAGACCAGGGGATGGAAACACCATATATTTT.

The CDR3 DNA is TGCAGCGCCCGGGGGAGGGGAACCTACAATGAGCAGTTCTTC. Amino acids: CSARGRGTYNEQFF. The rearrangement links TRBV29-1 to TRBJ2-1, with 7 bases lining up with TRBD2. This CDR3 region has 14 residues. Germline CDR1 reads SQVTM; CDR2 reads ANQGSEA. V was pared by 7 bases and J by 2 bases, with 8 bases of the junction left unmatched.

This clonotype came up many times. The chain is built from TRBV20-1 and TRBJ2-7; D is possibly TRBD1 or TRBD2 (5 bases each). The germline CDR1 and CDR2 sequences are DFQATT and SNEGSKA (reference sequence). The V gene lost 3 bases and the J gene lost 2 bases, with 14 bases spanning the gap. The CDR3 contains 14 residues. CDR3 sequence (DNA): TGCAGTGCTAGCAGTCCCGGGACCACCTACGAGCAGTACTTC. It translates to CSASSPGTTYEQYF.

The chain has TRBV7-3 and TRBJ2-1; 9 nucleotides agree with TRBD2. The V and J ends lost 4 bases and 0 bases, in that order; junction bases with no gene match: 19. The germline CDR1 and CDR2 sequences are SGHTA and FQGTGA. This CDR3 contains 21 residues. As DNA, the CDR3 is TGTGCCAGCAGCTCCCAGGGTAGCGGGGGATTCGTTTCCCTCTCCTACAATGAGCAGTTCTTC. This gives the protein CASSSQGSGGFVSLSYNEQFF. The entire variable domain, with the rest obtained from reference TRBV7-3 and TRBJ2-1, is as follows: GAGVSQTPSNKVTEKGKYVELRCDPISGHTALYWYRQSLGQGPEFLIYFQGTGAADDSGLPNDRFFAVRPEGSVSTLKIQRTERGDSAVYLCASSSQGSGGFVSLSYNEQFFGPGTRLTVL.

The chain couples TRBV7-2 to TRBJ2-2; 8 nucleotides match TRBD1. There are 15 residues in the CDR3. Germline V gives CDR1 SGHTA, CDR2 FQGNSA. Losses at the gene ends were 6 bases for V and 3 bases for J; bases not matched to a gene: 6. The chain's CDR3 is CASSLRGRDTGELFF. The DNA of the CDR3 is TGTGCCAGCAGTCTCAGGGGGCGCGACACCGGGGAGCTGTTTTTT.

This clonotype occurred a few times. The V and J genes are TRBV6-6 and TRBJ1-2; D is possibly TRBD1 (6 bases). Per the germline V gene, CDR1 is MNHNY and CDR2 is SVGAGI (reference sequence). Trimming cost V 6 bases and J 8 bases, with 16 bases left between them. The CDR3 is 13 amino acids. CDR3 amino acids: CASRSGVLGGYTF. The CDR3 DNA reads TGTGCCAGCAGATCAGGGGTGTTGGGAGGCTACACCTTC.

Regarding this clonotype: This may be a read error: a much more frequent sequence differs by one nucleotide. The chain couples TRBV29-1 to TRBJ2-7; maybe TRBD1 (5 bases). The V gene's germline CDR1 is SQVTM and CDR2 ANQGSEA. Between the trimmed V and J ends, which lost 5 bases and 0 bases, there was a span of 14 bases. The length of the CDR3 is 14 residues. Here the CDR3 DNA reads TGCAGCGTTCAAGTGCAGCAGGGCTCCTACGAGCAGTACTTC. Protein sequence: CSVQVQQGSYEQYF.